The T cell receptor beta chain described here comes from a study of blood T cell repertoires in COVID-19. About the research overall: Nucleic acid was either cDNA or gDNA, and it came from T cells, B-cell-depleted T cells, or PBMCs.

Some clones are missing from TCRdb's copy, which holds only in-frame ones; the method was immunoSEQ multiplex PCR. This table holds approximately 300,000 clones, approximately 90% found once. This clone was detected once. V lost 3 bases to trimming and J lost 7 bases, with 16 bases between them. CDR3 size: 16 residues. Germline V gene data show CDR1 as LGHDT and CDR2 as YNNKEL (reference sequence). This chain joins TRBV3-1 (or the pseudogene TRBV3-2) and TRBJ1-6; no firm D call. This receptor was obtained from a young man with acute or convalescent COVID-19. The sequenced sample was peripheral blood. CDR3 coding DNA: TGTGCCAGCAGCCATAGTTCCCTTTACTTAAATTCACCCCTCCACTTT. Translation: CASSHSSLYLNSPLHF.